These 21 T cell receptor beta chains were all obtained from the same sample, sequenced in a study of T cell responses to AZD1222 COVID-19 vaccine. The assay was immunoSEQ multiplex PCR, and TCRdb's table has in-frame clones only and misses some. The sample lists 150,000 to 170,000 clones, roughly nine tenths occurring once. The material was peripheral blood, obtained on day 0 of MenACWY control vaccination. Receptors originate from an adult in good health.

The DNA of the CDR3 is TGTGCCAGCAGCCCCAGGGTTTCCGATGGCTACACCTTC. Its translation: CASSPRVSDGYTF. The chain recombines TRBV7-9 with TRBJ1-2; weak D call: TRBD1 (5 bases). This CDR3 is built from 13 residues. Germline V lookup: CDR1 SEHNR, CDR2 FQNEAQ (reference sequence). V was trimmed by 5 bases and J by 6 bases, leaving 13 bases between them.

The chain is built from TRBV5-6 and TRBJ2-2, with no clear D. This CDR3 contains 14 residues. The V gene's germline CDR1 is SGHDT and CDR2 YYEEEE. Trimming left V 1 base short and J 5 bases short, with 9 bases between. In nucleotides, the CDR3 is TGTGCCAGCAGCTTGATTTCAGCAACCGGGGAGCTGTTTTTT. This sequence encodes CASSLISATGELFF.

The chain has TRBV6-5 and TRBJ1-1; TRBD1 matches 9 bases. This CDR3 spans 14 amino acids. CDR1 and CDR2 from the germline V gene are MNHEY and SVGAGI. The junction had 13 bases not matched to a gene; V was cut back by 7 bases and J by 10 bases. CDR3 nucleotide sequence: TGTGCCAGCAAAGCCAGGACAGGGGCGGGAGGAGCTTTCTTT. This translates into CASKARTGAGGAFF.

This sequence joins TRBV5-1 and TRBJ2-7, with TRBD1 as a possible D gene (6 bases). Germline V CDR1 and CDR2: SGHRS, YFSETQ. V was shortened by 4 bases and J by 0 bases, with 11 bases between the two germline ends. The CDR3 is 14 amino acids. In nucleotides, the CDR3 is TGCGCCAGCAGCGTGCTGGACAGCTCCTACGAGCAGTACTTC. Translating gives CASSVLDSSYEQYF.

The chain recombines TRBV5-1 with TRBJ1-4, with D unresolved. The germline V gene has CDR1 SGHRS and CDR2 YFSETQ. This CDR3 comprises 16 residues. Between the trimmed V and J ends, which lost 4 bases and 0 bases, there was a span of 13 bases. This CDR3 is CASSPLPISTNEKLFF. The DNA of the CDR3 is TGCGCCAGCAGCCCACTGCCCATTTCAACTAATGAAAAACTGTTTTTT.

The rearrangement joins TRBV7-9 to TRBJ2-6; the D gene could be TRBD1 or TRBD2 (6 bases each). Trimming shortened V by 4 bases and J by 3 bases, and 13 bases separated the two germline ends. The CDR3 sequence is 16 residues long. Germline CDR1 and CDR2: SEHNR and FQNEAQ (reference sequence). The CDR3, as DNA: TGTGCCAGCAGCTCCCAAGGGGGAGGTGGGGCCAACGTCCTGACTTTC. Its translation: CASSSQGGGGANVLTF.

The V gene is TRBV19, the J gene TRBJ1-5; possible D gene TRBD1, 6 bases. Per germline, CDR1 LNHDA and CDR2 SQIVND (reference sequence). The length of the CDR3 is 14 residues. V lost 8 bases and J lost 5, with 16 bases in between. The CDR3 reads CASRGGGTHQPQHF. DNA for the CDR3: TGTGCCAGTCGAGGGGGAGGGACCCATCAGCCCCAGCATTTT.

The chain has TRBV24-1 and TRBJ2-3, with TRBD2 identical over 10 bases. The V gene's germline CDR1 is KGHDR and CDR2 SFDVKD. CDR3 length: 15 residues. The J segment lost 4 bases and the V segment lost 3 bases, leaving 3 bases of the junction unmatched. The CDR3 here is CATSDSGRAPDTQYF. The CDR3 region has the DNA TGTGCCACCAGTGATAGCGGGAGGGCCCCAGATACGCAGTATTTT.

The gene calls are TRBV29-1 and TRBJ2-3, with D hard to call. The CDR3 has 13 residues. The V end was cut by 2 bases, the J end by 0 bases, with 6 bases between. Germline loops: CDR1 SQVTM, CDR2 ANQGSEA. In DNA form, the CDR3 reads TGCAGCGTTGAACCGATGAGCACAGATACGCAGTATTTT. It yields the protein CSVEPMSTDTQYF.

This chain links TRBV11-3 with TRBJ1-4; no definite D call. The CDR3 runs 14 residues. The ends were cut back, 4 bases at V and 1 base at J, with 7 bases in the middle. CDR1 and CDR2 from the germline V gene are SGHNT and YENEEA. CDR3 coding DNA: TGTGCCAGCAGCTCTCACGGAACTAATGAAAAACTGTTTTTT. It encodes CASSSHGTNEKLFF.

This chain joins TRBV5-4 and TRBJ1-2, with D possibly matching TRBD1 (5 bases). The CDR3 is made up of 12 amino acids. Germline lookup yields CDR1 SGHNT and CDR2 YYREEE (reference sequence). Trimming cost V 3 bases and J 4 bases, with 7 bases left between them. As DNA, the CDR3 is TGTGCCAGCAGCTCGGGGCCCTATGGCTACACCTTC. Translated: CASSSGPYGYTF.

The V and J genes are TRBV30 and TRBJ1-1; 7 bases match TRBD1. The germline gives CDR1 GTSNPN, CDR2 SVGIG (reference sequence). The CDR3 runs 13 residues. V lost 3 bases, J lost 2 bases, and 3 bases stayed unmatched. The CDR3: CAWRQGRNTEAFF. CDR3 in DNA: TGTGCCTGGAGACAGGGGCGAAACACTGAAGCTTTCTTT.

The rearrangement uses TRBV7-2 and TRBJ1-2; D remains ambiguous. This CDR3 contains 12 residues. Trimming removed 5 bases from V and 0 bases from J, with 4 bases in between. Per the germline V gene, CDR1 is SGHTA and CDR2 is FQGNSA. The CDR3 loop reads CASSQSNYGYTF. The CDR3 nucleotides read TGTGCCAGCAGCCAGTCTAACTATGGCTACACCTTC. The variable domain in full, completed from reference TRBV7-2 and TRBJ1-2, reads GAGVSQSPSNKVTEKGKDVELRCDPISGHTALYWYRQSLGQGLEFLIYFQGNSAPDKSGLPSDRFSAERTGGSVSTLTIQRTQQEDSAVYLCASSQSNYGYTFGSGTRLTVV.

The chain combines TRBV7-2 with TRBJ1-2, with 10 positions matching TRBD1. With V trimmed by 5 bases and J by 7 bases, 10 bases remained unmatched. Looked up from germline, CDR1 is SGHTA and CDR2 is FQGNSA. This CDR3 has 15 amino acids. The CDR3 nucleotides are TGTGCCAGCAGCCAGCCCGACAGGGGGCTGGTTGGCTACACCTTC. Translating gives CASSQPDRGLVGYTF.

CDR3 region: CASSNTDTTFSKTKNYGYTF. DNA of the CDR3: TGTGCCAGCAGCAACACCGATACTACCTTCAGCAAAACCAAGAACTATGGCTACACCTTC. The rearrangement uses TRBV3-1 (or the pseudogene TRBV3-2) and TRBJ1-2; no definite D call. Germline assignment: CDR1 LGHDT and CDR2 YNNKEL (reference sequence). With 5 bases removed from V and 2 bases from J, the gap between germline ends came to 30 bases. This CDR3 comprises 20 residues.

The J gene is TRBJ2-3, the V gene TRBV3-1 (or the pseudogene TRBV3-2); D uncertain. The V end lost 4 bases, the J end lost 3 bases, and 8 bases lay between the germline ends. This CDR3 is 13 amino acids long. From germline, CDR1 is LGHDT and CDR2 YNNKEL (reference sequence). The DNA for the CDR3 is TGTGCCAGCAGCCTTTCGAGTACAGATACGCAGTATTTT. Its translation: CASSLSSTDTQYF.

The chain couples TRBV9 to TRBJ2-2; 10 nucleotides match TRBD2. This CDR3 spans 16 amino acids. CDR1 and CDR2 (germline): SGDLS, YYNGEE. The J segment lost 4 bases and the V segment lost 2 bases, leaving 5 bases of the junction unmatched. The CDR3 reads CASSVSGRTSTGELFF. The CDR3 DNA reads TGTGCCAGCAGCGTTAGCGGGAGGACCTCCACCGGGGAGCTGTTTTTT.

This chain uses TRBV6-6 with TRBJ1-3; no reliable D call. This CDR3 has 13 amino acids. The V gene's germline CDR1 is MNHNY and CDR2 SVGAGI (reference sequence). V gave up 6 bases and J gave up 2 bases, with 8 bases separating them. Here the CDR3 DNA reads TGTGCCAGCAGGCCTGGGCCTGGAAACACCATATATTTT. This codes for CASRPGPGNTIYF.

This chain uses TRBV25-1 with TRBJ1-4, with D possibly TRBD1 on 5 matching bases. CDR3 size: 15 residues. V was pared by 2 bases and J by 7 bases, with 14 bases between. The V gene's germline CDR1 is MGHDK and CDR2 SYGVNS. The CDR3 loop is CASSEPGPGVEKLFF. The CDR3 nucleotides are TGTGCCAGCAGTGAACCGGGACCCGGGGTTGAAAAACTGTTTTTT.

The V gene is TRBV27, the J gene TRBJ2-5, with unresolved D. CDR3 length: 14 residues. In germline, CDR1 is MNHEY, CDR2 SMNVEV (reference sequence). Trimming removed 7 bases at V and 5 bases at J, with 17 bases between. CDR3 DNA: TGTGCCAGCAATCGGGCCTACCCGGGTGAGACCCAGTACTTC. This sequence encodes CASNRAYPGETQYF.

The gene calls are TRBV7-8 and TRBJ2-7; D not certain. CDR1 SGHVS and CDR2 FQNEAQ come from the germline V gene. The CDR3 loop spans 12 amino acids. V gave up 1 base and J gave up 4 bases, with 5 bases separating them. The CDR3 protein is CASSLVTYEQYF. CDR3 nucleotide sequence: TGTGCCAGCAGCTTAGTAACATACGAGCAGTACTTC.